This T cell receptor beta chain appears in the sequencing data of a study of cytomegalovirus exposure and HLA in healthy donors. On the study more broadly: A subsequent analysis stated that the 120 or so validation repertoires were run on the same platform as the approximately 700 first-cohort repertoires.

The assay was immunoSEQ multiplex PCR, and TCRdb's table has in-frame clones only and misses some. Among roughly 310,000 clones, approximately 88% were seen once, and the ten largest hold roughly 0.96%. Study results and caveats: The classifier, whose performance was assessed in both the original and validation cohorts, reportedly diagnosed cytomegalovirus status with high specificity and sensitivity. About 180 TCR beta chains were listed as cytomegalovirus-associated. In vitro checks showed that a few CMV-associated chains really do target CMV antigens.

Germline V lookup: CDR1 MNHEY, CDR2 SMNVEV (reference sequence). The CDR3 consists of 14 residues. Trimming took 2 bases from V and 5 from J; bases not matched to a gene: 1. A remark on this clone: The target antigen is unknown. This sample includes further DNA sequences coding for the same CDR3.

The sequence was obtained from a young man in good health and CMV-seronegative. The sequencing sample was made of PBMCs. The genes are TRBV27 and TRBJ2-2; 8 bases are a match to TRBD2. The CDR3 nucleotides read TGTGCCAGCAGTTTACCGGGGGGGACCGGGGAGCTGTTTTTT. Translated: CASSLPGGTGELFF.